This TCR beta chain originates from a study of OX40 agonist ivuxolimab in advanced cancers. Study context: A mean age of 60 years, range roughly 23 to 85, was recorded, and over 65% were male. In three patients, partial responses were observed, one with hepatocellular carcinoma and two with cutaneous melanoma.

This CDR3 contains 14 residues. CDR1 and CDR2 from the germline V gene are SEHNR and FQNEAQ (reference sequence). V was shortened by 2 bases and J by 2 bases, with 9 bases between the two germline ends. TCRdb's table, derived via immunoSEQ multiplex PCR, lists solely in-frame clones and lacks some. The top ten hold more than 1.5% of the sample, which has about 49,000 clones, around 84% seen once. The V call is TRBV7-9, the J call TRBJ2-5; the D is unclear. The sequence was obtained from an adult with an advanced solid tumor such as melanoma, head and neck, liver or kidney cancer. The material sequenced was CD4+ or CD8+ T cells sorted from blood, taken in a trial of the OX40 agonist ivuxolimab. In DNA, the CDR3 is TGTGCCAGCAGCTTATATGCAGAGCAAGAGACCCAGTACTTC. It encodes CASSLYAEQETQYF.